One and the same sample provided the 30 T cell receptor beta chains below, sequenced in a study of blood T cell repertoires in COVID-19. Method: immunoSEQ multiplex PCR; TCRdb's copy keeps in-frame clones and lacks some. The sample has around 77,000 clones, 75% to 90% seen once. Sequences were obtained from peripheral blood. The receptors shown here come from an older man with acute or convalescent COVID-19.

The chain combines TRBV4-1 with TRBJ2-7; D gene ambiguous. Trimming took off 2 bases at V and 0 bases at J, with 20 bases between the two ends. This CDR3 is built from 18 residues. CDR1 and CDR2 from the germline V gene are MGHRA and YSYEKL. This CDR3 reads CASSQTSVLNPISYEQYF. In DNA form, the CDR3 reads TGCGCCAGCAGCCAAACTTCGGTTCTGAACCCCATCTCCTACGAGCAGTACTTC.

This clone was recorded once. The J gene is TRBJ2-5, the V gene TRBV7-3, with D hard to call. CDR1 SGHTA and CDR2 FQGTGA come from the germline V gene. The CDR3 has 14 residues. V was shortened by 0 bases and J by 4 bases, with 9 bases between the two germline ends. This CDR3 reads CASSLTSERETQYF. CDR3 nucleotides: TGTGCCAGCAGCTTAACTTCGGAGCGAGAGACCCAGTACTTC.

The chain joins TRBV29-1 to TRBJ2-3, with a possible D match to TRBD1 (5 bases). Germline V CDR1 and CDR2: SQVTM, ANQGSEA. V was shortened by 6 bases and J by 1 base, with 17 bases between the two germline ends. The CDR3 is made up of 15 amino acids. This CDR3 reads CSVRGIHAGTDTQYF. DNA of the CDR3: TGCAGCGTAAGGGGCATACACGCGGGCACAGATACGCAGTATTTT.

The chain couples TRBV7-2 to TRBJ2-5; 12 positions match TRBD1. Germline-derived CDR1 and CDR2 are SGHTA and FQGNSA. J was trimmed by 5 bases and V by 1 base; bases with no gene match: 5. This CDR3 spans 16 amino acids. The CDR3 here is CASSLVWDRGRETQYF. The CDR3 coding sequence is TGTGCCAGCAGCTTAGTGTGGGACAGGGGGCGCGAGACCCAGTACTTC.

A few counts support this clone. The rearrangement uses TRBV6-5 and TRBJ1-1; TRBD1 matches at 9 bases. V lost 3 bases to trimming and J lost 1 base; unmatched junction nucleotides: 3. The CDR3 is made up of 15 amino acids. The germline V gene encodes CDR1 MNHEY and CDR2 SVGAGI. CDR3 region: CASSYLTGGNTEAFF. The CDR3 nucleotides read TGTGCCAGCAGTTATCTGACAGGGGGGAACACTGAAGCTTTCTTT.

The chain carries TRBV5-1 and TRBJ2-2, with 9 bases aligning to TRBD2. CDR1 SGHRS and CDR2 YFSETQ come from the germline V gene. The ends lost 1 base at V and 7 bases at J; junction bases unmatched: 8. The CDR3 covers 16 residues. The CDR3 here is CASSLLGGGAHGELFF. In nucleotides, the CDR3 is TGCGCCAGCAGCTTGTTGGGCGGGGGGGCCCACGGGGAGCTGTTTTTT.

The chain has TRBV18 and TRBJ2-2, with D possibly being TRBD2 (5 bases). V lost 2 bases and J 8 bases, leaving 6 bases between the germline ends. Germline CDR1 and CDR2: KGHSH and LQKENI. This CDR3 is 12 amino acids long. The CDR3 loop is CASSPRTGELFF. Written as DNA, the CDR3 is TGTGCCAGCTCACCAAGGACTGGGGAGCTGTTTTTT.

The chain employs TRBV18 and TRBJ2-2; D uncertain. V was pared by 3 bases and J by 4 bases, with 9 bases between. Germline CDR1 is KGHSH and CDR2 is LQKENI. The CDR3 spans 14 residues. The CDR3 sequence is CASSPETLTGELFF. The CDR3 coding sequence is TGTGCCAGCTCACCGGAGACCCTCACCGGGGAGCTGTTTTTT. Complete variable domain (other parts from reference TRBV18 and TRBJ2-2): NAGVMQNPRHLVRRRGQEARLRCSPMKGHSHVYWYRQLPEEGLKFMVYLQKENIIDESGMPKERFSAEFPKEGPSILRIQQVVRGDSAAYFCASSPETLTGELFFGEGSRLTVL.

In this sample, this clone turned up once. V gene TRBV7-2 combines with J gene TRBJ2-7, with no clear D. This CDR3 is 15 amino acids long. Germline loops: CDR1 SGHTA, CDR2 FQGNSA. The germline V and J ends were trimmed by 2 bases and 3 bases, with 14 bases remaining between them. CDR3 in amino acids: CASSLIASDYYEQYF. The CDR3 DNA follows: TGTGCCAGCAGCTTAATAGCCTCCGATTACTACGAGCAGTACTTC.

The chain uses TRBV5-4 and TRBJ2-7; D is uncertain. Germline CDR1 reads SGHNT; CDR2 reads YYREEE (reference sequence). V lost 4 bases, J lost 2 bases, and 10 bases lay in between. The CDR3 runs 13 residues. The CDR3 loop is CASSQAQAYEQYF. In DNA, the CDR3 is TGTGCCAGCAGCCAGGCACAAGCCTACGAGCAGTACTTC.

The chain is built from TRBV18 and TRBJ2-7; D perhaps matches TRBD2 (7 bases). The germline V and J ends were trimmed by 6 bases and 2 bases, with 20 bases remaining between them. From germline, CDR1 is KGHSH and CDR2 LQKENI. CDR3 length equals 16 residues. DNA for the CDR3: TGTGCCAGCTCCCAAGGGGGGAGGGGAACAACCTACGAGCAGTACTTC. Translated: CASSQGGRGTTYEQYF.

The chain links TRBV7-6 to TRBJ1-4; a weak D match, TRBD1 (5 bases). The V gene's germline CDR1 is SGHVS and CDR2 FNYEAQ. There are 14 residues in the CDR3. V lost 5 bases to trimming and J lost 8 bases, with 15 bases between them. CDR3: CASSPQGILEKLFF. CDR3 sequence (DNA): TGTGCCAGCAGCCCTCAGGGAATATTGGAAAAACTGTTTTTT.

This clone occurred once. The chain's CDR3 is CASSQETGPYEQYF. CDR3 bases: TGTGCCAGCAGCCAGGAGACAGGTCCCTACGAGCAGTACTTC. The chain has TRBV3-1 (or the pseudogene TRBV3-2) and TRBJ2-7; D perhaps matches TRBD1 (6 bases). V was cut by 3 bases and J by 2 bases, with 11 bases left in between. The length of the CDR3 is 14 residues. The germline gives CDR1 LGHDT, CDR2 YNNKEL (reference sequence).

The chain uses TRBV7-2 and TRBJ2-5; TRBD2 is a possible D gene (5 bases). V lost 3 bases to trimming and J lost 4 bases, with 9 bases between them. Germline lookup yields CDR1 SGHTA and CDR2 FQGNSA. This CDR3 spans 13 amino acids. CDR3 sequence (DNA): TGTGCCAGCAGCTTGTCGGACTCAGAGACCCAGTACTTC. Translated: CASSLSDSETQYF.

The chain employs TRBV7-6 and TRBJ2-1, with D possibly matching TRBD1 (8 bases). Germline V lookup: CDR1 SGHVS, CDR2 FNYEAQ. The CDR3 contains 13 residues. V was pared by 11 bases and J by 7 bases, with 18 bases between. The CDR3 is CACSDREGNEQFF. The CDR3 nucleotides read TGTGCCTGTTCGGACAGGGAGGGTAATGAGCAGTTCTTC. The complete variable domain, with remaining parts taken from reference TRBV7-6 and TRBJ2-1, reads GAGVSQSPRYKVTKRGQDVALRCDPISGHVSLYWYRQALGQGPEFLTYFNYEAQQDKSGLPNDRFSAERPEGSISTLTIQRTEQRDSAMYRCACSDREGNEQFFGPGTRLTVL.

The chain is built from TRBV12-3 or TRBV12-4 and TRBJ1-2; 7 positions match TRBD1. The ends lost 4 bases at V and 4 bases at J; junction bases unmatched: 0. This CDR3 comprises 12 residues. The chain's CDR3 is CASSWDSYGYTF. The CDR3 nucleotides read TGTGCCAGCAGTTGGGACAGCTATGGCTACACCTTC.

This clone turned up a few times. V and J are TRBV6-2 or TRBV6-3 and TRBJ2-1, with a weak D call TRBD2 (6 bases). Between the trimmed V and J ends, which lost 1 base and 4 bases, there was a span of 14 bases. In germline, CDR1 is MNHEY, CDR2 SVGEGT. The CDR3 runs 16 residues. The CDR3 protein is CASSYYPGVAYNEQFF. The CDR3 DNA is TGTGCCAGCAGTTACTATCCGGGAGTTGCGTACAATGAGCAGTTCTTC.

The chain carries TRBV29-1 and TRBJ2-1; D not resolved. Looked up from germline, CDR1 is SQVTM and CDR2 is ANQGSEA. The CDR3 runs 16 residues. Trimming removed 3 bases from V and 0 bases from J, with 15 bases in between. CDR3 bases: TGCAGCGTTGATAATGCCAAGCGCGTCTCCTACAATGAGCAGTTCTTC. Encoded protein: CSVDNAKRVSYNEQFF.

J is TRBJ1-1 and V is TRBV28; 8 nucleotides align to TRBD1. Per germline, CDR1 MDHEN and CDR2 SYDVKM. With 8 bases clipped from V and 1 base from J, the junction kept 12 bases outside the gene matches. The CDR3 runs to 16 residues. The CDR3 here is CASDPSPGQGNTEAFF. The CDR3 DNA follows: TGTGCCAGCGACCCATCGCCTGGACAGGGGAACACTGAAGCTTTCTTT.

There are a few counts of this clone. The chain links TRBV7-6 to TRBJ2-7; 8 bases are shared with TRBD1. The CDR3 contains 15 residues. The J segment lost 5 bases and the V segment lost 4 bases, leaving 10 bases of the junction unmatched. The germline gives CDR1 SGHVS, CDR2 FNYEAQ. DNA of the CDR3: TGTGCCAGCAGCTCAATCCAGGGGGCGAATCACGAGCAGTACTTC. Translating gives CASSSIQGANHEQYF.

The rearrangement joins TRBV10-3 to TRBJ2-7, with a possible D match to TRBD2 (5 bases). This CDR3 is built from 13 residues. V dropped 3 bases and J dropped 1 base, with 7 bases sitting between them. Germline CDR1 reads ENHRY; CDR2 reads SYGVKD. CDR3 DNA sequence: TGTGCCATCAGTGAAAGGGAGTCCTACGAGCAGTACTTC. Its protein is CAISERESYEQYF.

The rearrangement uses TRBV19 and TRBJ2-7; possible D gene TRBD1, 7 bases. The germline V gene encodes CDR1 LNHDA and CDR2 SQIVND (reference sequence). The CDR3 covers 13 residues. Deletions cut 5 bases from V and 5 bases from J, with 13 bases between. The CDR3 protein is CASSLQGGHEQYF. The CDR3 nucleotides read TGTGCCAGTAGTTTGCAGGGGGGACACGAGCAGTACTTC.

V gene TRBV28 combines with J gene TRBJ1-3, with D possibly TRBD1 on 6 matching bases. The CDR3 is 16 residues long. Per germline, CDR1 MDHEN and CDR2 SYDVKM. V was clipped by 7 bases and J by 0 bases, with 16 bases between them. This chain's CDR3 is CASTPGQISSGNTIYF. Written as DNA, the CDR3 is TGTGCCAGCACCCCCGGACAGATAAGCTCTGGAAACACCATATATTTT.

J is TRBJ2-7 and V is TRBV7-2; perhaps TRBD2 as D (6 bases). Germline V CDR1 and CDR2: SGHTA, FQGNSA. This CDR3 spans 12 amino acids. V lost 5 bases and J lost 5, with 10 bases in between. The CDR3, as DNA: TGTGCCAGCAGCCCCCCGGGGGACGAGCAGTACTTC. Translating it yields CASSPPGDEQYF.

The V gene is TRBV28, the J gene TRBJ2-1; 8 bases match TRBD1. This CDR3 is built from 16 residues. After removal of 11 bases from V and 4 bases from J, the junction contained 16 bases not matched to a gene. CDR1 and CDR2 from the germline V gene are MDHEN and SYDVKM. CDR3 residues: CAGNRGKATRYNEQFF. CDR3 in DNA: TGTGCCGGGAACAGGGGGAAGGCCACCAGGTACAATGAGCAGTTCTTC.

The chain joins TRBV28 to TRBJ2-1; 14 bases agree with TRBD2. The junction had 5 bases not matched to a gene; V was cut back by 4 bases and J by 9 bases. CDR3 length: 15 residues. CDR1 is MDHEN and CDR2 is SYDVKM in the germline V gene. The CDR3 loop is CASSSGTSGSLEQFF. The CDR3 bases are TGTGCCAGCAGTTCAGGGACTAGCGGGAGCCTTGAGCAGTTCTTC.

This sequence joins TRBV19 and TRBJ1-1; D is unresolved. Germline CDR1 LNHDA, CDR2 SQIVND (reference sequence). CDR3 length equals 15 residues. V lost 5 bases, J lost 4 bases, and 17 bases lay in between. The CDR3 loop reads CASSSPDGSRTEAFF. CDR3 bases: TGTGCCAGTAGTTCCCCTGACGGGTCGCGCACTGAAGCTTTCTTT.

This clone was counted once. Here the CDR3 DNA reads TGTGCCAGCACCAAGACAGGGGGCATAGATACGCAGTATTTT. Protein: CASTKTGGIDTQYF. The J gene is TRBJ2-3, the V gene TRBV6-6; 10 bases align to TRBD1. V lost 7 bases to trimming and J lost 5 bases; unmatched junction nucleotides: 6. Germline CDR1 reads MNHNY; CDR2 reads SVGAGI (reference sequence). The CDR3 sequence is 14 residues long.

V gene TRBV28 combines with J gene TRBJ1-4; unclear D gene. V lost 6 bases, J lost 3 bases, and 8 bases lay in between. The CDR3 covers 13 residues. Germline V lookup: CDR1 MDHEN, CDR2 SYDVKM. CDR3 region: CASSQNPNEKLFF. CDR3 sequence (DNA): TGTGCCAGCAGCCAGAATCCTAATGAAAAACTGTTTTTT.

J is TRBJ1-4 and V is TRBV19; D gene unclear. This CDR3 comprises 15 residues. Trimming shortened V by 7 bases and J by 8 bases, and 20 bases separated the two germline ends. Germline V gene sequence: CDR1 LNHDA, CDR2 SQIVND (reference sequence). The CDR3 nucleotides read TGTGCCAGTACCGGAACCCAGGAGGGTAGGGAAAAACTGTTTTTT. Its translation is CASTGTQEGREKLFF. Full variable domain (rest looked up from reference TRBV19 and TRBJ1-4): DGGITQSPKYLFRKEGQNVTLSCEQNLNHDAMYWYRQDPGQGLRLIYYSQIVNDFQKGDIAEGYSVSREKKESFPLTVTSAQKNPTAFYLCASTGTQEGREKLFFGSGTQLSVL.